This T cell receptor beta chain originates from a study of shared clonotypes between healthy human individuals. Measured with immunoSEQ multiplex PCR; TCRdb has only the in-frame clones, and not every one. The data hold roughly 2.5 million clones, with more than 80% observed a single time. This CDR3 has 16 amino acids. V lost 4 bases and J lost 6, with 19 bases in between. From germline, CDR1 is KGHSH and CDR2 LQKENI. The chain uses TRBV18 and TRBJ1-5, with D possibly matching TRBD1 (6 bases). The receptor was derived from a man younger than 35 in good health. The sample was naive CD4+ T cells sorted from blood. Stated subset: CD45RA+ positively selected. The CDR3: CASSLLQGGGVQPQHF. CDR3 coding DNA: TGTGCCAGCTCACTTTTACAAGGAGGGGGGGTTCAGCCCCAGCATTTT.